What follows describes a single T cell receptor (beta chain). Its target is not known. Treatment here: roughly 10-day PBMC culture with coronavirus spike peptide pools or control peptides (ViraFEST assay). The data stem from a study of vaccination and CD4 T cells after COVID-19. Across the study: Cells were stimulated with overlapping spike peptide pools from SARS-CoV-2, HCoV-NL63, HCoV-OC43 and HCoV-229E.

Trimming pared 6 bases from V and 3 bases from J, leaving 16 bases between. This CDR3 is built from 15 residues. The germline V gene encodes CDR1 MDHEN and CDR2 SYDVKM. An Oncomine TCR Beta short-read assay was used to sequence the DNA from cultured CD4+ T cells. MiXCR was run by TCRdb on the PCR reads, yielding one entry per CDR3 protein. The table records around 10,000 distinct CDR3 sequences, approximately 60% of them present only once. The sample comprised CD4+ T cells from blood, cultured in vitro. The gene calls are TRBV28 and TRBJ2-3; perhaps TRBD2 as D (5 bases). The origin of this receptor is a human donor who had recovered from COVID-19. CDR3 region: CASSPTRATTDTQYF. The CDR3 DNA reads TGTGCCAGCAGCCCCACTAGGGCAACTACAGATACGCAGTATTTT.